The 28 T cell receptor beta chains below all came from one sample that was sequenced in a study of identical twins. TCRdb called the 5' RACE reads again in MiXCR, with one record for every CDR3 protein. The sample consists of approximately 590,000 distinct CDR3 sequences, more than 9% of them appearing once. The sample was also reused in another study, on yellow fever vaccine responses in identical twins.

The specimen sequenced was PBMCs. These receptors originate from a woman between 18 and 29 years old in good health.

This clonotype occurred many times. The V and J genes are TRBV18 and TRBJ2-5; 7 bases agree with TRBD1. Per the germline V gene, CDR1 is KGHSH and CDR2 is LQKENI. After removal of 2 bases from V and 3 bases from J, the junction contained 3 bases not matched to a gene. This CDR3 contains 14 residues. The CDR3 nucleotides are TGTGCCAGCTCACCAACCGGGACAGAAGAGACCCAGTACTTC. Translated, it gives CASSPTGTEETQYF.

The chain couples TRBV7-9 to TRBJ2-1; no definite D call. With 5 bases removed from V and 4 bases from J, the gap between germline ends came to 9 bases. The CDR3 is 13 residues long. CDR1 and CDR2 from the germline V gene are SEHNR and FQNEAQ (reference sequence). In nucleotides, the CDR3 is TGTGCCAGCAGCACGGACCAGTACAATGAGCAGTTCTTC. Its protein product is CASSTDQYNEQFF.

The rearrangement uses TRBV27 and TRBJ1-6; D is possibly TRBD1 (6 bases). Trimming took 5 bases from V and 8 from J, leaving 16 bases between them. This CDR3 region has 15 residues. Germline CDR1 is MNHEY and CDR2 is SMNVEV (reference sequence). CDR3 region: CASSMTGLSDSPLHF. The CDR3 nucleotides are TGTGCCAGCAGTATGACAGGCCTCTCCGATTCACCCCTCCACTTT.

The rearrangement uses TRBV7-2 and TRBJ2-7; 9 bases map to TRBD1. The ends lost 3 bases at V and 0 bases at J; junction bases unmatched: 6. The germline CDR1 and CDR2 sequences are SGHTA and FQGNSA. The CDR3 contains 16 residues. The CDR3 DNA reads TGTGCCAGCAGCTTGACCGGGACAGGGTTCTCCTACGAGCAGTACTTC. It translates to CASSLTGTGFSYEQYF.

The chain couples TRBV20-1 to TRBJ2-5; D ambiguous. The germline gives CDR1 DFQATT, CDR2 SNEGSKA (reference sequence). With 0 bases removed from V and 5 bases from J, the gap between germline ends came to 7 bases. This CDR3 is built from 12 residues. The chain's CDR3 is CSARDHLETQYF. Written as DNA, the CDR3 is TGCAGTGCTAGAGATCATCTGGAGACCCAGTACTTC.

The genes are TRBV5-1 and TRBJ2-2; TRBD1 is a possible D gene (6 bases). CDR1 and CDR2 from the germline V gene are SGHRS and YFSETQ. This CDR3 spans 16 amino acids. V was clipped by 4 bases and J by 6 bases, with 19 bases between them. CDR3 nucleotides: TGCGCCAGCAGCCGATCCTGGACAGCGAAGGCCGGGGAGCTGTTTTTT. Protein sequence: CASSRSWTAKAGELFF.

This clonotype was counted ten times or more. The V gene is TRBV10-3, the J gene TRBJ2-7; 7 bases fit TRBD1. Trimming cost V 2 bases and J 1 base; bases outside gene matches: 8. Germline V gene data show CDR1 as ENHRY and CDR2 as SYGVKD. CDR3 length equals 16 residues. The CDR3 DNA reads as TGTGCCATCAGTGAGGCGCCGGGACAGCGATCCTACGAGCAGTACTTC. It is translated as CAISEAPGQRSYEQYF.

This clonotype was seen only a few times. The chain couples TRBV5-6 to TRBJ2-1; 11 positions match TRBD2. The germline V gene encodes CDR1 SGHDT and CDR2 YYEEEE. Trimming took 2 bases from V and 0 from J; bases not matched to a gene: 7. The CDR3 consists of 18 residues. CDR3 nucleotide sequence: TGTGCCAGCAGCTTCGGACTAGCGGGCGCCAGCTCCTACAATGAGCAGTTCTTC. Translating gives CASSFGLAGASSYNEQFF.

This clonotype was counted many times. In DNA, the CDR3 is TGTGCCAGCACCGAGGCAACCACAGAGACCCAGTACTTC. This codes for CASTEATTETQYF. The chain links TRBV12-3 or TRBV12-4 to TRBJ2-5, with D unresolved. V lost 7 bases, J lost 4 bases, and 13 bases lay in between. The CDR3 totals 13 residues.

Only a few counts were recorded for this clonotype. V usage is TRBV7-9 and J usage is TRBJ2-1, with D uncertain. The length of the CDR3 is 15 residues. Trimming took off 1 base at V and 8 bases at J, with 15 bases between the two ends. Germline V lookup: CDR1 SEHNR, CDR2 FQNEAQ (reference sequence). The CDR3 loop is CASSLVSTVQYEQFF. CDR3 DNA sequence: TGTGCCAGCAGCTTAGTTTCAACCGTTCAGTATGAGCAGTTCTTC.

There are many counts of this clonotype. The rearrangement uses TRBV6-1 and TRBJ1-2; TRBD1 agrees at 7 bases. The CDR3 spans 15 residues. J lost 3 bases, V lost 6 bases, and 10 bases had no gene match. Germline CDR1 is MNHNS and CDR2 is SASEGT. CDR3 region: CASSLRGDGHYGYTF. The DNA of the CDR3 is TGTGCCAGCAGCCTCAGGGGGGACGGGCACTATGGCTACACCTTC.

The chain has TRBV27 and TRBJ1-5; TRBD1 matches at 7 bases. The CDR3 totals 15 residues. V gave up 2 bases and J gave up 4 bases; unmatched junction bases: 5. Germline assignment: CDR1 MNHEY and CDR2 SMNVEV (reference sequence). The CDR3 is CASSLGTVKNQPQHF. As DNA, the CDR3 is TGTGCCAGCAGTTTAGGGACAGTTAAGAATCAGCCCCAGCATTTT.

In this sample, this clonotype turned up many times. The chain combines TRBV2 with TRBJ1-2; no reliable D call. The germline V and J ends were trimmed by 8 bases and 0 bases, with 10 bases remaining between them. The CDR3 contains 13 residues. CDR1 and CDR2 from the germline V gene are SNHLY and FYNNEI. The CDR3, as DNA: TGTGCCAGCCTTCCGGCGGCTAACTATGGCTACACCTTC. The encoded protein is CASLPAANYGYTF.

This clonotype was observed a few times. The chain links TRBV15 to TRBJ2-7; D is uncertain. In germline, CDR1 is LNHNV, CDR2 YYDKDF (reference sequence). The V end was cut by 0 bases, the J end by 4 bases, with 19 bases between. This CDR3 spans 17 amino acids. The CDR3 sequence: CATSRDRSRPLVYEQYF. In DNA form, the CDR3 reads TGTGCCACCAGCAGAGATCGGAGTAGACCGCTAGTATACGAGCAGTACTTC.

This clonotype has a handful of counts. J is TRBJ2-1 and V is TRBV5-1; 11 nucleotides line up with TRBD2. The length of the CDR3 is 14 residues. Germline CDR1 SGHRS, CDR2 YFSETQ. J gave up 7 bases and V 8 bases, and 8 bases lay outside the gene matches. DNA for the CDR3: TGCGCCAGTCTAGCGGGGGGCACGGGGAATGAGCAGTTCTTC. It yields the protein CASLAGGTGNEQFF.

This clonotype was observed many times. The CDR3, as DNA: TGTGCCAGCAGCTTAGGAGGACTAGCGGGAGGGCCTGTCGAGCAGTACTTC. Its protein is CASSLGGLAGGPVEQYF. This rearrangement joins TRBV7-9 to TRBJ2-7; 15 positions agree with TRBD2. This CDR3 contains 17 residues. After removal of 1 base from V and 6 bases from J, the junction contained 7 bases not matched to a gene. Germline lookup yields CDR1 SEHNR and CDR2 FQNEAQ (reference sequence).

This clonotype was recorded many times. The chain joins TRBV24-1 to TRBJ1-3; D is undetermined. CDR3 length: 16 amino acids. V lost 4 bases to trimming and J lost 4 bases, with 16 bases between them. Germline V gives CDR1 KGHDR, CDR2 SFDVKD. CDR3 loop: CATSDPSDPSGNTIYF. DNA of the CDR3: TGTGCCACCAGTGACCCCAGCGACCCGTCAGGAAACACCATATATTTT.

This clonotype was seen a handful of times. The CDR3 reads CASSPEGGPGNEQFF. In DNA form, the CDR3 reads TGTGCCAGCTCACCCGAGGGAGGGCCGGGCAATGAGCAGTTCTTC. The rearrangement joins TRBV18 to TRBJ2-1, with 7 bases fitting TRBD2. The V segment lost 3 bases and the J segment 6 bases; nucleotides outside the gene matches: 8. Germline V gene sequence: CDR1 KGHSH, CDR2 LQKENI. The CDR3 runs to 15 residues. Using reference TRBV18 and TRBJ2-1 for the parts outside the CDR3, the full variable domain is NAGVMQNPRHLVRRRGQEARLRCSPMKGHSHVYWYRQLPEEGLKFMVYLQKENIIDESGMPKERFSAEFPKEGPSILRIQQVVRGDSAAYFCASSPEGGPGNEQFFGPGTRLTVL.

The sample holds many counts of this clonotype. The gene calls are TRBV6-5 and TRBJ2-7, with TRBD2 identical over 8 bases. The ends lost 4 bases at V and 7 bases at J; junction bases unmatched: 12. Germline CDR1 is MNHEY and CDR2 is SVGAGI. The CDR3 runs to 15 residues. CDR3 loop: CASSSGAGDLKEQYF. In nucleotides, the CDR3 is TGTGCCAGCAGTTCGGGAGCGGGAGATTTGAAAGAGCAGTACTTC.

This clonotype has more than one count but fewer than ten. The chain joins TRBV5-1 to TRBJ2-1; 11 nucleotides match TRBD2. The CDR3 has 16 residues. From germline, CDR1 is SGHRS and CDR2 YFSETQ. V lost 0 bases to trimming and J lost 8 bases; unmatched junction nucleotides: 7. CDR3 sequence reads: CASSLGLAGGWDEQFF. The CDR3 DNA reads as TGCGCCAGCAGCTTGGGGCTAGCGGGAGGTTGGGATGAGCAGTTCTTC.

There are many counts of this clonotype. This chain connects TRBV2 to TRBJ2-2, with D maybe TRBD2 (6 bases). This CDR3 contains 14 residues. Germline V gene data show CDR1 as SNHLY and CDR2 as FYNNEI. The CDR3 sequence is CANSRVRGTGELFF. Written as DNA, the CDR3 is TGTGCGAACTCCAGGGTGCGGGGCACCGGGGAGCTGTTTTTT.

This clonotype was counted a few times. The genes are TRBV12-3 or TRBV12-4 and TRBJ2-5, with unresolved D. There are 13 residues in the CDR3. The V gene lost 3 bases and the J gene lost 5 bases, with 10 bases spanning the gap. The CDR3 nucleotides are TGTGCCAGCAGTTTCGTAATTGGGGAGACCCAGTACTTC. Residues: CASSFVIGETQYF.

The chain combines TRBV3-1 with TRBJ2-7; unclear D gene. The germline CDR1 and CDR2 sequences are LGHDT and YNNKEL (reference sequence). V lost 3 bases and J 0 bases, leaving 6 bases between the germline ends. This CDR3 region has 13 residues. The CDR3 region is CASSQAYSYEQYF. The CDR3 region has the DNA TGTGCCAGCAGCCAGGCGTACTCCTACGAGCAGTACTTC.

This clonotype appeared many times. CDR3 in amino acids: CASSLGVLLAERGETQYF. The CDR3 DNA is TGCGCCAGCAGCTTGGGGGTCTTGCTAGCGGAAAGAGGGGAGACCCAGTACTTC. The chain uses TRBV5-1 and TRBJ2-5; 7 nucleotides match TRBD2. Germline V gives CDR1 SGHRS, CDR2 YFSETQ. The CDR3 contains 18 residues. After removal of 0 bases from V and 5 bases from J, the junction contained 16 bases not matched to a gene.

This clonotype has just a few counts. This chain uses TRBV2 with TRBJ1-5, with 7 positions matching TRBD1. The CDR3 runs 15 residues. Looked up from germline, CDR1 is SNHLY and CDR2 is FYNNEI. V was clipped by 7 bases and J by 4 bases; unmatched bases: 10. CDR3 DNA: TGTGCCAGCAAGGGTCCTCTACAGGGGAATCAGCCCCAGCATTTT. Translating it yields CASKGPLQGNQPQHF.

The V and J genes are TRBV18 and TRBJ2-5; 12 bases agree with TRBD1. Germline V CDR1 and CDR2: KGHSH, LQKENI. The CDR3 contains 16 residues. V lost 3 bases and J lost 5; bases outside the gene matches: 7. Here the CDR3 DNA reads TGTGCCAGCTCACCCGTGGGACAGGGGGCTGGTGAGACCCAGTACTTC. Protein: CASSPVGQGAGETQYF.

This chain connects TRBV6-5 to TRBJ2-7; no firm D call. The V end was cut by 2 bases, the J end by 0 bases, with 11 bases between. The CDR3 covers 15 residues. Germline loops: CDR1 MNHEY, CDR2 SVGAGI. This CDR3 reads CASSYKGLSSYEQYF. The CDR3 DNA is TGTGCCAGCAGTTACAAGGGCCTGAGCTCCTACGAGCAGTACTTC.

This chain connects TRBV12-3 or TRBV12-4 to TRBJ2-1, with 12 bases that match TRBD2. CDR3 size: 17 residues. Germline trimming cut 3 bases from V and 0 bases from J; bases unmatched to any gene: 3. CDR3 region: CASSFSTSGSSYNEQFF. CDR3 bases: TGTGCCAGCAGTTTTTCGACTAGCGGGAGCTCCTACAATGAGCAGTTCTTC.